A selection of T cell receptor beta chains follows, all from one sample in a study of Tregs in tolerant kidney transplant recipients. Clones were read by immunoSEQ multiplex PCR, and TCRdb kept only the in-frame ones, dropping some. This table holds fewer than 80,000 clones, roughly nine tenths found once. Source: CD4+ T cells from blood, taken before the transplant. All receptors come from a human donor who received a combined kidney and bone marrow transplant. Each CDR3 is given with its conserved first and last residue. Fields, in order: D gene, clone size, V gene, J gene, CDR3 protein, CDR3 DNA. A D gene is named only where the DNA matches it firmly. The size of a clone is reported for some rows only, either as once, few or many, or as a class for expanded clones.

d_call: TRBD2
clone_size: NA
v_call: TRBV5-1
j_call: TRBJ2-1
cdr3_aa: CASSLVPGLAGVSQGNEQFF
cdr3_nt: TGCGCCAGCAGCTTGGTCCCGGGACTAGCGGGAGTCAGTCAAGGCAATGAGCAGTTCTTC

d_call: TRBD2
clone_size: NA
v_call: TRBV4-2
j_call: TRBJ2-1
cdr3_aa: CASSRAGTSGSNEQFF
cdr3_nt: TGTGCCAGCAGCCGAGCCGGGACTAGCGGGAGTAATGAGCAGTTCTTC

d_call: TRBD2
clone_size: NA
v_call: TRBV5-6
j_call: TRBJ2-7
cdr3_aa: CASSAGTSGMRMEQYF
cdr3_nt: TGTGCCAGCAGCGCTGGGACTAGCGGGATGAGGATGGAGCAGTACTTC

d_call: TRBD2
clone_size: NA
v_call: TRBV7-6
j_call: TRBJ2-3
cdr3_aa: CASSSRNSGRMADTQYF
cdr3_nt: TGTGCCAGCAGCTCAAGGAACAGCGGGAGAATGGCAGATACGCAGTATTTT

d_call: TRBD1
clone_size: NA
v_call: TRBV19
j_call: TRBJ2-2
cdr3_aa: CASSPGQGGLGTGELFF
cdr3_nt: TGTGCCAGTAGCCCGGGACAGGGGGGTTTAGGCACCGGGGAGCTGTTTTTT

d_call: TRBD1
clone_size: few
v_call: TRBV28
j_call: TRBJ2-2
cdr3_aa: CASSGGQGSGELFF
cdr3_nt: TGTGCCAGCAGTGGGGGACAGGGGTCCGGGGAGCTGTTTTTT

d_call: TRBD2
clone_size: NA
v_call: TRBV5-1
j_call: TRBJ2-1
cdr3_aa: CASSPGLAGAGEQFF
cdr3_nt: TGCGCCAGCAGCCCTGGACTAGCGGGAGCTGGTGAGCAGTTCTTC

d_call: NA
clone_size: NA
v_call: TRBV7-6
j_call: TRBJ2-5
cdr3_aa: CASSLGVTGRETQYF
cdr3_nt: TGTGCCAGCAGCTTAGGGGTGACAGGGAGGGAGACCCAGTACTTC

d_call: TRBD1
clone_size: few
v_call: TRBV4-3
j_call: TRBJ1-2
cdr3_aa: CAAGDSPSGGYTF
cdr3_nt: TGCGCCGCCGGGGACAGTCCATCAGGTGGCTACACCTTC

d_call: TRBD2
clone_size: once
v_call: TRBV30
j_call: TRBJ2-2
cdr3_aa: CAYLTSGRAGHTGELFF
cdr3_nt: TGTGCCTACTTGACTAGCGGGAGGGCCGGACACACCGGGGAGCTGTTTTTT

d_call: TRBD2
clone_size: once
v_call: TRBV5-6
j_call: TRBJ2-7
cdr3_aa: CASSSVNLAGGPLSYEQYF
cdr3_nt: TGTGCCAGCAGCTCGGTGAACCTAGCGGGAGGCCCCCTCTCCTACGAGCAGTACTTC

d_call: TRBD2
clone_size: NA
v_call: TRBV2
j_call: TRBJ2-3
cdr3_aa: CASSDGSGRVGTQYF
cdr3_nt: TGTGCCAGCAGTGATGGTAGCGGGAGAGTGGGTACGCAGTATTTT